This record concerns one T cell receptor (beta chain) sequence. TCRdb keeps only in-frame clones here, not all; method: immunoSEQ multiplex PCR. The sample comprises 450 to 600 clones, roughly 90% of which are singletons, and around 8% rests with the top ten. The source of the sample is a study of T cell repertoires in ileal Crohn's disease. The V end lost 4 bases, the J end lost 8 bases, and 10 bases lay between the germline ends. The CDR3 is 12 residues long. Germline CDR1 reads SGHNT; CDR2 reads YYREEE (reference sequence). Indicated time point: neoterminal ileum biopsy at postoperative endoscopy, about 6 months after surgery.

The sequenced sample consisted of ileal tissue. The chain links TRBV5-4 to TRBJ2-1; a possible D gene is TRBD2 (6 bases). The receptor comes from an adult with Crohn's disease. The CDR3 nucleotides are TGTGCCAGCAGCCTCACGGGGGATGAGCAGTTCTTC. This gives the protein CASSLTGDEQFF.